The rows below give T cell receptor beta chains drawn from one sample of a study of T-cell reconstitution after alpha-beta-depleted transplantation in children. TCRdb passed the PCR reads through MiXCR, listing each CDR3 protein once. The top ten hold around 14% of the sample, which has about 580,000 distinct CDR3 sequences, roughly 23% seen once. Sequenced material: PBMCs, mostly from graft donor cells, taken 360 days after TCRalphabeta/CD19-depleted stem cell transplant. Receptors originate from a boy under three years old who had a stem cell transplant for acute myeloid leukemia, so the T cells may come from the graft donor. CDR3s include the opening cysteine and the closing phenylalanine or tryptophan. Fields, in order: CDR3 length, V gene, CDR3 protein.

>15|TRBV7-2
CASSLESGAHTGYTF
>13|TRBV29-1
CSVEGASLDTQYF
>15|TRBV7-2
CASSHGQGAEETQYF
>17|TRBV7-9
CASSSKRTSGETDTQYF
>13|TRBV20-1
CSASPDGTYEQYF
>15|TRBV12-3/TRBV12-4
CASSLGQGVRQPQHF
>13|TRBV6-5
CASSYAEQGRAFF
>15|TRBV7-8
CASREGAGPTDTQYF
>16|TRBV7-9
CASSFITRGDYNEQFF
>14|TRBV25-1
CASSAPLGSTEAFF
>15|TRBV7-2
CASSLGGPRNQPQHF
>13|TRBV29-1
CSVSTGSNQPQHF
>18|TRBV4-1
CASSATSGGALKAGELFF
>14|TRBV12-3/TRBV12-4
CASMGVTSTGELFF
>14|TRBV9
CASSVWPYGDTQYF
>12|TRBV20-1
CSARPLNQPQHF
>13|TRBV6-5
CASSLGQRTEAFF
>15|TRBV10-3
CAISETRGGADTQYF
>8|TRBV27
CARGGYTF
>15|TRBV6-5
CASSYRYSGDFPQYF
>13|TRBV20-1
CSATGGLNQPQHF
>15|TRBV20-1
CSARLTGGRGQPQHF
>17|TRBV4-1
CASSQNPGVSSYNEQFF
>14|TRBV28
CASSLRGVGHEQFF
>16|TRBV28
CASSPRQTSNYNEQFF
>18|TRBV20-1
CSARDQGNGGGRYNEQFF
>14|TRBV12-3/TRBV12-4
CASSSRDSNQPQHF
>16|TRBV10-3
CAISRGGGQSTDTQYF
>14|TRBV6-5
CASSYSAGADTQYF
>15|TRBV12-3/TRBV12-4
CASSSTSGARDEQFF
>16|TRBV12-3/TRBV12-4
CASSFHGLAGGNTQYF
>13|TRBV9
CASSVDREAEAFF
>14|TRBV30
CAWSAGGAADTQYF